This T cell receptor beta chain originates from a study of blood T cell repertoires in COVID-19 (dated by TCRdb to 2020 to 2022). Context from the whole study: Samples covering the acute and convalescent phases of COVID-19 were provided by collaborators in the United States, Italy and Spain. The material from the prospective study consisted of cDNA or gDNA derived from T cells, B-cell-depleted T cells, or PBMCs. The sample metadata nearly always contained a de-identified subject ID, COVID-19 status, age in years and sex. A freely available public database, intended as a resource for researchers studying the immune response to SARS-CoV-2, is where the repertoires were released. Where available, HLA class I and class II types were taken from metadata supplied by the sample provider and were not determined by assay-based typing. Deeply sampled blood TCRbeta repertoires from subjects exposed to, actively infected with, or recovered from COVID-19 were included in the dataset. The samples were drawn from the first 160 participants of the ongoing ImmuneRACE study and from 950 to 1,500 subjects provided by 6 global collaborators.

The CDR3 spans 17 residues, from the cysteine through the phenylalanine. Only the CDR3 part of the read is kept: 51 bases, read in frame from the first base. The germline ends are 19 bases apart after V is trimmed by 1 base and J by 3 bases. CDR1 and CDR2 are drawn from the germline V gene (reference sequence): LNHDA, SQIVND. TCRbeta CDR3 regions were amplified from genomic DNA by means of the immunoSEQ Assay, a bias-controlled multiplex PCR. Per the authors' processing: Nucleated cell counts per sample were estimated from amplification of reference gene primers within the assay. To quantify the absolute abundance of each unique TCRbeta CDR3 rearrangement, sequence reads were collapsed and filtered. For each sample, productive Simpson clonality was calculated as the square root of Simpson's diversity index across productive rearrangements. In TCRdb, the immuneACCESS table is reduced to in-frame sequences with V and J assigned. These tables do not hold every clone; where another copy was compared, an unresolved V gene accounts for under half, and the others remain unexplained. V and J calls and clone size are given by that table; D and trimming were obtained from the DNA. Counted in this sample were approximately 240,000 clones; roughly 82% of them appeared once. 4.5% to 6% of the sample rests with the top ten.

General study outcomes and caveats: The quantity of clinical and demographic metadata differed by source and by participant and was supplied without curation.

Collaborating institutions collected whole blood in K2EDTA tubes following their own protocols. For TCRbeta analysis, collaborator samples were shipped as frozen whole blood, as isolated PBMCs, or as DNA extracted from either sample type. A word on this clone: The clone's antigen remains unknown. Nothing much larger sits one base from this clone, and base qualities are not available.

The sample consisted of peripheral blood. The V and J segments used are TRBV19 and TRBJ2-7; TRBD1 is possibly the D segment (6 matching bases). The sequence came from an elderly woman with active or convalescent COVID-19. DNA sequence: TGTGCCAGTAGTATAGCCATACAGGGAATCCCCAACTACGAGCAGTACTTC. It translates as CASSIAIQGIPNYEQYF.